Only a few counts were recorded for the clone carrying this T cell receptor (beta chain). The antigen is not known. PCR was performed using 60 Vbeta and 13 Jbeta primers. The data were produced by immunoSEQ multiplex PCR, yet TCRdb's version contains in-frame clones alone and is incomplete. The profile covers some 200,000 clones, with 75% to 90% appearing a single time and over 5% taken by the ten largest. These data come from a study of cytomegalovirus exposure and HLA in healthy donors. Whole-study results and caveats: Immune exposure information available was restricted to CMV serostatus. When a later analysis compared HLA-associated TCR beta chains with equally common others, the HLA-associated chains turned out to be more clonally expanded and to have lower generation probabilities. There were reportedly fewer N-insertions in an Asian-associated ancestry cluster than the approximately 670-donor mean, in a later analysis.

Germline values: CDR1 GTSNPN, CDR2 SVGIG (reference sequence). V shed 0 bases and J 5 bases; nucleotides not matched to a gene: 7. This CDR3 has 17 amino acids. Sequencing was done on a sample of PBMCs. This TCR was sampled from a woman aged 45-60 years in good health and CMV-seropositive. The chain links TRBV30 to TRBJ1-4, with 12 bases fitting TRBD1. Written as DNA, the CDR3 is TGTGCCTGGAGTGTCCCGGGACAGGGGGCCGGGAATGAAAAACTGTTTTTT. It codes for CAWSVPGQGAGNEKLFF.